This entry lists 10 T cell receptor beta chains sequenced from one sample in a study of cytomegalovirus exposure and HLA in healthy donors. It was with 60 Vbeta and 13 Jbeta primers that the PCR ran. Sequenced by immunoSEQ multiplex PCR; TCRdb stores in-frame clones only, minus some. The sample includes about 190,000 clones, 75% to 90% of them seen just once. The sequenced sample consisted of PBMCs. These receptors came from a woman aged 50 to 65 in good health and CMV-seropositive.

This clone was observed a single time. Here the CDR3 DNA reads TGTGCCAGCTGTGGAGGGGGCCCGACAGATACGCAGTATTTT. It translates to CASCGGGPTDTQYF. V usage is TRBV2 and J usage is TRBJ2-3, with D possibly being TRBD1 (7 bases). Trimming removed 8 bases from V and 3 bases from J, with 15 bases in between. Germline lookup yields CDR1 SNHLY and CDR2 FYNNEI. CDR3 length: 14 amino acids.

The rearrangement links TRBV18 to TRBJ2-7; TRBD1 might be the D (6 bases). CDR3 length equals 17 residues. Deletions cut 2 bases from V and 4 bases from J, with 21 bases between. Germline CDR1 and CDR2: KGHSH and LQKENI. Here the CDR3 reads CASSPASGGRDFYEQYF. The CDR3 region has the DNA TGTGCCAGCTCACCAGCATCTGGGGGCAGGGATTTTTACGAGCAGTACTTC.

The chain is built from TRBV5-5 and TRBJ2-7; 10 nucleotides align to TRBD2. Per germline, CDR1 SGHKS and CDR2 YYEKEE (reference sequence). The trim removed 4 bases at V and 2 bases at J, leaving 3 bases unmatched. The CDR3 runs to 14 residues. CDR3 region: CASSLTSGAYEQYF. The CDR3 region has the DNA TGTGCCAGCAGCCTAACTAGCGGGGCCTACGAGCAGTACTTC.

V is TRBV2 and J is TRBJ2-5; 10 nucleotides line up with TRBD1. Trimming took 7 bases from V and 2 from J; bases not matched to a gene: 4. CDR1 is SNHLY and CDR2 is FYNNEI in the germline V gene. The CDR3 loop spans 14 amino acids. CDR3 sequence reads: CASNRDRGQETQYF. In nucleotides, the CDR3 is TGTGCCAGCAATCGGGACAGGGGTCAAGAGACCCAGTACTTC.

This clone appeared once. The chain employs TRBV6-5 and TRBJ1-4; D unresolved. The germline V and J ends were trimmed by 9 bases and 1 base, with 9 bases remaining between them. Germline CDR1 and CDR2: MNHEY and SVGAGI. There are 13 residues in the CDR3. As DNA, the CDR3 is TGTGCCAGTAAACAGAGAACTAATGAAAAACTGTTTTTT. This sequence encodes CASKQRTNEKLFF.

CDR3 nucleotide sequence: TGCGCCAGCAGCTTGTCGCCGGACTACTATGGCTACACCTTC. Translated, it gives CASSLSPDYYGYTF. The chain employs TRBV5-1 and TRBJ1-2; D unclear. Deletions cut 1 base from V and 3 bases from J, with 10 bases between. This CDR3 region has 14 residues. The V gene's germline CDR1 is SGHRS and CDR2 YFSETQ.

Only one count was recorded for this clone. The CDR3 is CASSVGTGGALYGYTF. In DNA, the CDR3 is TGTGCCAGCAGCGTCGGGACAGGGGGAGCGCTTTATGGCTACACCTTC. The chain recombines TRBV9 with TRBJ1-2; 11 bases line up with TRBD1. Trimming took 2 bases from V and 5 from J; bases not matched to a gene: 8. The CDR3 loop spans 16 amino acids. Germline CDR1 reads SGDLS; CDR2 reads YYNGEE.

The rearrangement uses TRBV19 and TRBJ2-1; tentatively, D is TRBD1 (5 bases). The germline V gene encodes CDR1 LNHDA and CDR2 SQIVND (reference sequence). The length of the CDR3 is 15 residues. Trimming stripped 1 base from V and 7 bases from J, with 14 bases between. CDR3 amino acids: CASSIAAGWPNEQFF. The CDR3, as DNA: TGTGCCAGTAGTATAGCGGCAGGGTGGCCTAATGAGCAGTTCTTC.

The genes are TRBV6-1 and TRBJ2-7; TRBD1 matches 7 bases. The CDR3 runs to 10 residues. Germline-derived CDR1 and CDR2 are MNHNS and SASEGT. After removal of 6 bases from V and 7 bases from J, the junction contained 0 bases not matched to a gene. In nucleotides, the CDR3 is TGTGCCAGCAGGGACAGGGAGCAGTACTTC. Translating it yields CASRDREQYF.

The V gene is TRBV11-2, the J gene TRBJ2-5; D not resolved. CDR1 and CDR2 (germline): SGHAT, FQNNGV. Trimming took off 5 bases at V and 5 bases at J, with 15 bases between the two ends. The length of the CDR3 is 14 residues. Written as DNA, the CDR3 is TGTGCCAGCAGCCATACTGGGTTCGGGGAGACCCAGTACTTC. Translation gives CASSHTGFGETQYF.